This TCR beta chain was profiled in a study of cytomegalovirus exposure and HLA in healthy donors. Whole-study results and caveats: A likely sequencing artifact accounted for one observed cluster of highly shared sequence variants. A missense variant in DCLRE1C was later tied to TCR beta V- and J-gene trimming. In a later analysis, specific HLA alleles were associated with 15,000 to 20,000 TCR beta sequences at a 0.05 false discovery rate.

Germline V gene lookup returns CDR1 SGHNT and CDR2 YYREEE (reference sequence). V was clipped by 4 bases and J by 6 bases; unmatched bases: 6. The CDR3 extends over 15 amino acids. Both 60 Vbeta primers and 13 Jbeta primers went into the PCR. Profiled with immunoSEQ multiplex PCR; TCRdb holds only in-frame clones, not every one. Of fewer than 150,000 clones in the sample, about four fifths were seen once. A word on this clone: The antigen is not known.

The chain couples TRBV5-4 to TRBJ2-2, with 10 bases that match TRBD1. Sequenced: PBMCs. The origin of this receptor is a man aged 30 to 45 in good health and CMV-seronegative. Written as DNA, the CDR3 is TGTGCCAGCAGCCGCAGACAGGGGGCGTCCGGGGAGCTGTTTTTT. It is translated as CASSRRQGASGELFF. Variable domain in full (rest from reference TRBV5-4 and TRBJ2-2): ETGVTQSPTHLIKTRGQQVTLRCSSQSGHNTVSWYQQALGQGPQFIFQYYREEENGRGNFPPRFSGLQFPNYSSELNVNALELDDSALYLCASSRRQGASGELFFGEGSRLTVL.